What follows are 27 T cell receptor beta chains derived from one specimen sequenced in a study of cytomegalovirus exposure and HLA in healthy donors. Primers: 60 Vbeta forward and 13 Jbeta reverse. Assay: immunoSEQ multiplex PCR; the TCRdb copy retains only in-frame clones and omits some. The sample shows more than 200,000 clones, 70% to 80% of them seen only once. Sequencing used PBMCs. Receptors were obtained from a girl aged 2 to 9 in good health and CMV-seronegative.

The CDR3 nucleotides read TGCGCCAGCAGTGATCCAACAGGGGGATCAGATACGCAGTATTTT. It yields the protein CASSDPTGGSDTQYF. This chain links TRBV10-1 with TRBJ2-3; 8 nucleotides agree with TRBD1. The CDR3 has 15 residues. Germline V lookup: CDR1 WNHNN, CDR2 SYGVQD (reference sequence). With 3 bases clipped from V and 4 bases from J, the junction kept 6 bases outside the gene matches.

The chain recombines TRBV2 with TRBJ1-1; D is undetermined. The CDR3 consists of 12 residues. V shed 11 bases and J shed 1 base, with 11 bases lying between them. The germline CDR1 and CDR2 sequences are SNHLY and FYNNEI. CDR3: CAGTIGNTEAFF. CDR3 DNA: TGTGCCGGTACAATTGGGAACACTGAAGCTTTCTTT.

The chain uses TRBV7-5 and TRBJ2-7; TRBD1 is the table's D call and was not checked against the DNA. TRBV7-5 is shown as a pseudogene. CDR3 length: 16 residues. Written as DNA, the CDR3 is TGTGCCAGTGGGGGACAGGGCAGCAGGGGGAATTACGAGCAGTACTTC. Translation gives CASGGQGSRGNYEQYF.

This CDR3 is CASSFQGARGYGYTF. CDR3 DNA: TGTGCCAGCAGTTTCCAGGGGGCGCGGGGCTATGGCTACACCTTC. The chain has TRBV28 and TRBJ1-2; TRBD1 aligns across 8 bases. CDR1 and CDR2 from the germline V gene are MDHEN and SYDVKM. After removal of 3 bases from V and 4 bases from J, the junction contained 7 bases not matched to a gene. The CDR3 sequence is 15 residues long.

V is TRBV6-5 and J is TRBJ1-2; 7 nucleotides align to TRBD1. The CDR3 loop spans 16 amino acids. Trimming took 1 base from V and 5 from J; bases not matched to a gene: 10. Per germline, CDR1 MNHEY and CDR2 SVGAGI. The CDR3 DNA sequence: TGTGCCAGCAGTTACTATACCACAGGGGCGAGTTATGGCTACACCTTC. Protein product: CASSYYTTGASYGYTF.

The chain carries TRBV20-1 and TRBJ1-2; a weak D match, TRBD1 (5 bases). The germline V gene encodes CDR1 DFQATT and CDR2 SNEGSKA (reference sequence). The CDR3 totals 10 residues. The CDR3 nucleotides are TGCACCGCTAAGGGGAACGGCTACACCTTC. Translating gives CTAKGNGYTF.

The chain links TRBV11-1 to TRBJ2-7; TRBD2 might be the D (5 bases). Germline CDR1 and CDR2: SGHAT and FQDESV (reference sequence). This CDR3 has 14 residues. Trimming left V 4 bases short and J 0 bases short, with 10 bases between. CDR3: CASSSRRSSYEQYF. The CDR3 DNA reads TGTGCCAGCAGCTCTCGGAGGAGCTCCTACGAGCAGTACTTC.

The genes are TRBV5-1 and TRBJ2-1; 9 positions match TRBD2. Trimming cost V 5 bases and J 14 bases; bases outside gene matches: 8. The CDR3 is 12 residues long. CDR1 SGHRS and CDR2 YFSETQ come from the germline V gene. In DNA form, the CDR3 reads TGCGCCAGCAGTCCTACCGGGACTAGCAAGTTCTTC. This encodes CASSPTGTSKFF.

DNA of the CDR3: TGCGCCAGCAGCTTGCTCGGACAGGCTAACTATGGCTACACCTTC. This translates into CASSLLGQANYGYTF. The V call is TRBV5-1, the J call TRBJ1-2; 7 bases are shared with TRBD1. The CDR3 is made up of 15 amino acids. Trimming at V came to 1 base and at J to 0 bases, leaving 3 bases not matched to a gene. CDR1 is SGHRS, CDR2 YFSETQ, per germline.

The chain links TRBV7-9 to TRBJ2-1; TRBD2 is a possible D gene (5 bases). The CDR3 is 13 residues long. CDR1 SEHNR and CDR2 FQNEAQ come from the germline V gene (reference sequence). V shed 5 bases and J shed 4 bases, with 9 bases lying between them. In nucleotides, the CDR3 is TGTGCCAGCAGCGGTCCGGGATACAATGAGCAGTTCTTC. Translating gives CASSGPGYNEQFF.

The genes are TRBV4-1 and TRBJ2-7; unclear D gene. This CDR3 spans 18 amino acids. Deletions cut 1 base from V and 5 bases from J, with 24 bases between. The germline V gene encodes CDR1 MGHRA and CDR2 YSYEKL. The CDR3 loop reads CASSQVFPAASGSDEQYF. Written as DNA, the CDR3 is TGCGCCAGCAGCCAAGTATTCCCAGCCGCGTCGGGTTCGGACGAGCAGTACTTC.

The CDR3 region is CASSPRTPGQGTGANVLTF. The CDR3 nucleotides are TGTGCCAGCAGTCCACGCACGCCGGGACAGGGTACTGGGGCCAACGTCCTGACTTTC. The J gene is TRBJ2-6, the V gene TRBV27; 9 bases are a match to TRBD1. Per germline, CDR1 MNHEY and CDR2 SMNVEV (reference sequence). The CDR3 is 19 residues long. J lost 2 bases, V lost 5 bases, and 13 bases had no gene match.

The chain joins TRBV21-1 to TRBJ1-1; the table gives TRBD1 as D, unverified against the DNA. TRBV21-1 is a known pseudogene. This CDR3 is 12 amino acids long. CDR3 DNA: TGTGCCAGCAACCCAACACGTTGCGAAGCTTTCTTT. Protein product: CASNPTRCEAFF.

The CDR3 spells CASSLGTGVRWYGYTF. DNA of the CDR3: TGTGCCAGCAGCCTTGGGACAGGGGTTCGATGGTATGGCTACACCTTC. The chain joins TRBV9 to TRBJ1-2, with 10 bases that match TRBD1. The V and J ends lost 4 bases and 5 bases, in that order; junction bases with no gene match: 11. Germline CDR1 reads SGDLS; CDR2 reads YYNGEE. The CDR3 totals 16 residues.

The chain joins TRBV19 to TRBJ2-7; 9 nucleotides align to TRBD1. V trimming: 4 bases; J trimming: 1 base; junction bases outside the gene matches: 5. Germline-derived CDR1 and CDR2 are LNHDA and SQIVND (reference sequence). There are 15 residues in the CDR3. CDR3 sequence: CASSTDRGISYEQYF. The CDR3 DNA follows: TGTGCCAGTAGTACCGACAGGGGGATTTCCTACGAGCAGTACTTC.

This clone occurred a few times. This CDR3 is also generated by other DNA sequences in the sample. The rearrangement uses TRBV5-1 and TRBJ2-3; 7 bases agree with TRBD1. The V and J ends lost 4 bases and 0 bases, in that order; junction bases with no gene match: 2. This CDR3 comprises 14 residues. The V gene's germline CDR1 is SGHRS and CDR2 YFSETQ. The CDR3 spells CASSPGQSTDTQYF. CDR3 nucleotides: TGCGCCAGCAGCCCGGGACAGAGCACAGATACGCAGTATTTT. The full variable domain, with the rest looked up from reference TRBV5-1 and TRBJ2-3, is KAGVTQTPRYLIKTRGQQVTLSCSPISGHRSVSWYQQTPGQGLQFLFEYFSETQRNKGNFPGRFSGRQFSNSRSEMNVSTLELGDSALYLCASSPGQSTDTQYFGPGTRLTVL.

J is TRBJ2-5 and V is TRBV2; 16 positions agree with TRBD2. Germline values: CDR1 SNHLY, CDR2 FYNNEI. This CDR3 comprises 18 residues. Trimming cost V 5 bases and J 4 bases; bases outside gene matches: 10. DNA of the CDR3: TGTGCCAGCAGTCCTGGGACTAGCGGGGGGGCCGTAGGAGAGACCCAGTACTTC. It specifies CASSPGTSGGAVGETQYF.

Of note for this clone: At one of its ends the junction is not consistent with the germline gene, which may arise from a read error. CDR3 in amino acids: CASSLYRQGISF. CDR3 sequence (DNA): TGTGCCAGCAGTTTATACAGACAGGGGATATCTTTC. The rearrangement joins TRBV28 to TRBJ2-7; 8 bases are shared with TRBD1. CDR1 is MDHEN, CDR2 SYDVKM, per germline. The CDR3 has 12 amino acids.

The chain uses TRBV9 and TRBJ1-1; 7 nucleotides align to TRBD1. In germline, CDR1 is SGDLS, CDR2 YYNGEE. V dropped 0 bases and J dropped 8; count of bases not matched to a gene: 7. The CDR3 is 14 amino acids. DNA of the CDR3: TGTGCCAGCAGCGTAGCCCTCGAACAGGGGGAAGCTTTCTTT. This gives the protein CASSVALEQGEAFF.

CDR3 sequence (DNA): TGTGCCAGCAGTGACTCGGGGTATGGGGAGCGCCACAATGAGCAGTTCTTC. It specifies CASSDSGYGERHNEQFF. J is TRBJ2-1 and V is TRBV6-4; TRBD2 might be the D (5 bases). This CDR3 comprises 17 residues. Germline assignment: CDR1 MRHNA and CDR2 SNTAGT. Trimming pared 0 bases from V and 5 bases from J, leaving 17 bases between.

V gene TRBV19 combines with J gene TRBJ1-2; 9 bases are shared with TRBD1. Germline values: CDR1 LNHDA, CDR2 SQIVND (reference sequence). V was clipped by 7 bases and J by 5 bases; unmatched bases: 11. The CDR3 is 15 amino acids. The CDR3 protein is CASNPPGQGTYGYTF. The CDR3 nucleotides are TGTGCCAGTAACCCTCCGGGACAGGGTACTTATGGCTACACCTTC.

The chain recombines TRBV7-9 with TRBJ1-1, with D perhaps TRBD1 (6 bases). Germline V gene lookup returns CDR1 SEHNR and CDR2 FQNEAQ (reference sequence). There are 17 residues in the CDR3. Trimming took off 0 bases at V and 3 bases at J, with 17 bases between the two ends. In DNA, the CDR3 is TGTGCCAGCAGCTTAGCGCCGGGGGGCAAGGCGGACACTGAAGCTTTCTTT. Translated: CASSLAPGGKADTEAFF.

On this clone: This specimen includes other DNA sequences encoding the same CDR3. The chain couples TRBV7-7 to TRBJ2-5; D may be TRBD2 (6 bases). The V and J ends lost 2 bases and 7 bases respectively, with 17 bases between them. There are 15 residues in the CDR3. Per germline, CDR1 SSHAT and CDR2 FNYEAQ (reference sequence). The chain's CDR3 is CASSLSGGDWRTQYF. CDR3 DNA sequence: TGTGCCAGCAGCTTATCTGGAGGGGACTGGCGGACCCAGTACTTC.

The chain recombines TRBV2 with TRBJ2-7; 11 bases line up with TRBD2. The V gene end was trimmed by 4 bases and the J gene end by 4 bases; junction bases not matched to a gene: 6. The germline gives CDR1 SNHLY, CDR2 FYNNEI. This CDR3 is built from 15 residues. Written as DNA, the CDR3 is TGTGCCAGCAGTGTGTTTGGGACTAGCGGATACGAGCAGTACTTC. It codes for CASSVFGTSGYEQYF.

This clone came up once. The V call is TRBV6-1, the J call TRBJ2-5, with a weak D call TRBD2 (7 bases). The V and J ends lost 7 bases and 4 bases respectively, with 16 bases between them. The CDR3 consists of 14 residues. Germline CDR1 reads MNHNS; CDR2 reads SASEGT. CDR3 region: CASTLGGAGETQYF. CDR3 coding DNA: TGTGCCAGCACGTTAGGGGGGGCGGGAGAGACCCAGTACTTC.

The V gene is TRBV28, the J gene TRBJ1-1; 10 nucleotides agree with TRBD1. The germline V gene encodes CDR1 MDHEN and CDR2 SYDVKM. The V segment lost 1 base and the J segment 4 bases; nucleotides outside the gene matches: 9. The CDR3 totals 17 residues. The DNA for the CDR3 is TGTGCCAGCAGTTTATTTAATCCGGACAGGGGGTCCACTGAAGCTTTCTTT. Its translation: CASSLFNPDRGSTEAFF.

The rearrangement uses TRBV28 and TRBJ2-7, with D maybe TRBD1 (5 bases). Trimming shortened V by 3 bases and J by 3 bases, and 6 bases separated the two germline ends. This CDR3 has 12 amino acids. Germline V lookup: CDR1 MDHEN, CDR2 SYDVKM. CDR3 sequence (DNA): TGTGCCAGCAGTTTGGGGCTCTACGAGCAGTACTTC. This translates into CASSLGLYEQYF.